This is a list of T cell receptor beta chains from one sample in a study of T cell responses to AZD1222 COVID-19 vaccine. The repertoire was sequenced with immunoSEQ multiplex PCR; TCRdb's copy has only in-frame clones and lacks some. The sample shows about 110,000 clones, about 92% of them seen only once. Sequences were derived from peripheral blood, sampled 28 days after the second AZD1222 dose. Receptors originate from an adult who received the AZD1222 COVID-19 vaccine. CDR3s include the opening cysteine and the closing phenylalanine or tryptophan. Each record gives: J gene, D gene, V gene, clone size, CDR3 DNA, CDR3 protein. A D gene is named only where the DNA matches it firmly. For some rows the clone size is stated as once, few or many, or as a class when expanded; others skip it.

J: TRBJ2-1
D: -
V: TRBV7-9
size: -
DNA: TGTGCCAGCAGCTTAGGGTCAGGAGACTACAATGAGCAGTTCTTC
CDR3: CASSLGSGDYNEQFF

J: TRBJ2-7
D: -
V: TRBV20-1
size: -
DNA: TGCAGTTTAGCGGCCTCCTACGAGCAGTACTTC
CDR3: CSLAASYEQYF

J: TRBJ2-4
D: TRBD1
V: TRBV7-9
size: -
DNA: TGTGCCAGCAGTCACTACGGACAGGGCAAAGGTTTCGGCAAAAACATTCAGTACTTC
CDR3: CASSHYGQGKGFGKNIQYF

J: TRBJ1-5
D: -
V: TRBV15
size: -
DNA: TGTGCCACCAGCAGAGATGGCAGGGTTCATCAGCCCCAGCATTTT
CDR3: CATSRDGRVHQPQHF

J: TRBJ2-7
D: -
V: TRBV6-5
size: -
DNA: TGTGCCAGCAGCCCGTTGACTTCCAGGGCATACGAGCAGTACTTC
CDR3: CASSPLTSRAYEQYF

J: TRBJ1-3
D: TRBD1
V: TRBV28
size: -
DNA: TGTGCCAGCAGTATGAAATACAGGGGTTCTGGAAACACCATATATTTT
CDR3: CASSMKYRGSGNTIYF

J: TRBJ2-1
D: -
V: TRBV27
size: -
DNA: TGTGCCAGCAGTTTCGGGACACCCTACAATGAGCAGTTCTTC
CDR3: CASSFGTPYNEQFF

J: TRBJ2-3
D: -
V: TRBV11-3
size: -
DNA: TGTGCCAGCAGCTTAGAGAATGTAGATACGCAGTATTTT
CDR3: CASSLENVDTQYF

J: TRBJ2-2
D: TRBD1
V: TRBV24-1
size: -
DNA: TGTGCCACCAGTGATTCAGGACAGGGGAACACCGGGGAGCTGTTTTTT
CDR3: CATSDSGQGNTGELFF

J: TRBJ2-1
D: TRBD2
V: TRBV27
size: -
DNA: TGTGCCAGCAGTTCTCAGCGGGAGTGGCTTGTAGGTGAGCAGTTCTTC
CDR3: CASSSQREWLVGEQFF

J: TRBJ2-7
D: -
V: TRBV7-9
size: -
DNA: TGTGCCAGCAGTCCCGGAGGCTATGGGTACGAGCAGTACTTC
CDR3: CASSPGGYGYEQYF

J: TRBJ2-7
D: -
V: TRBV5-6
size: -
DNA: TGTGCCAGCAGCGACTTTAGCAGGGCGACCTACGAGCAGTACTTC
CDR3: CASSDFSRATYEQYF

J: TRBJ2-3
D: -
V: TRBV15
size: once
DNA: TGTGCCACCAGCAGAGATCGCAGTGATACGCAGTATTTT
CDR3: CATSRDRSDTQYF

J: TRBJ2-1
D: -
V: TRBV3-1/TRBV3-2
size: -
DNA: TGTGCCAGCAGCCAAGTCCGTGGGGAGCAGTTCTTC
CDR3: CASSQVRGEQFF

J: TRBJ1-4
D: TRBD1
V: TRBV29-1
size: -
DNA: TGCAGCGTTGTAAGCGGGACAGGTGAAAAACTGTTTTTT
CDR3: CSVVSGTGEKLFF

J: TRBJ2-7
D: -
V: TRBV7-8
size: few
DNA: TGTGCCAGCAGCTCAAGACTAGAGGCCTCCTACGAGCAGTACTTC
CDR3: CASSSRLEASYEQYF

J: TRBJ1-1
D: -
V: TRBV5-1
size: -
DNA: TGCGCCAGCAGCTACAGTAGAAACACTGAAGCTTTCTTT
CDR3: CASSYSRNTEAFF

J: TRBJ2-7
D: -
V: TRBV4-2
size: -
DNA: TGTGCCAGCAGCCAAGATTGGGCACAGACCTACGAGCAGTACTTC
CDR3: CASSQDWAQTYEQYF

J: TRBJ2-5
D: -
V: TRBV7-9
size: -
DNA: TGTGCCAGCAGCCTAAATGCAATTGTTTGGGAGACCCAGTACTTC
CDR3: CASSLNAIVWETQYF

J: TRBJ2-5
D: -
V: TRBV11-1
size: -
DNA: TGTGCCAGCAGCTTACTGCATGAGACCCAGTACTTC
CDR3: CASSLLHETQYF

J: TRBJ1-5
D: -
V: TRBV7-9
size: -
DNA: TGTGCCAGCAGCGTTGGGAGCAATCAGCCCCAGCATTTT
CDR3: CASSVGSNQPQHF

J: TRBJ2-2
D: TRBD1
V: TRBV5-1
size: -
DNA: TGCGCCAGCAGCCCGGACAGGGTGGGCACCGGGGAGCTGTTTTTT
CDR3: CASSPDRVGTGELFF

J: TRBJ2-3
D: TRBD1
V: TRBV2
size: once
DNA: TGTGCCAGCAGAACGACAGGGGCTTCCACAGATACGCAGTATTTT
CDR3: CASRTTGASTDTQYF

J: TRBJ1-2
D: -
V: TRBV7-2
size: few
DNA: TGTGCCAGCAGCCTGACAGAGACTAACTATGGCTACACCTTC
CDR3: CASSLTETNYGYTF

J: TRBJ1-6
D: -
V: TRBV7-2
size: -
DNA: TGTGCCAGCAGCTCATGGACGAATTCACCCCTCCACTTT
CDR3: CASSSWTNSPLHF

J: TRBJ1-2
D: -
V: TRBV7-9
size: once
DNA: TGTGCCAGCAGCTCGGACAAAGACTATGGCTACACCTTC
CDR3: CASSSDKDYGYTF

J: TRBJ1-4
D: -
V: TRBV28
size: -
DNA: TGTGCCAGCGGCTACAGGGTTGGGGAAAAACTGTTTTTT
CDR3: CASGYRVGEKLFF

J: TRBJ2-6
D: -
V: TRBV9
size: once
DNA: TGTGCCAGCAGCGTAGCGGAGGGGGTCGGGGCCAACGTCCTGACTTTC
CDR3: CASSVAEGVGANVLTF

J: TRBJ1-3
D: -
V: TRBV12-3/TRBV12-4
size: few
DNA: TGTGCCAGCAGTCAAGCCCCCGGAAACACCATATATTTT
CDR3: CASSQAPGNTIYF

J: TRBJ2-7
D: -
V: TRBV3-1/TRBV3-2
size: -
DNA: TGTGCCAGCAGCTTCGCAGACAGATTAATCTACGAGCAGTACTTC
CDR3: CASSFADRLIYEQYF

J: TRBJ1-2
D: -
V: TRBV3-1/TRBV3-2
size: once
DNA: TGTGCCAGCGGGCCCGGAGGAGCTAACTATGGCTACACCTTC
CDR3: CASGPGGANYGYTF

J: TRBJ1-5
D: -
V: TRBV19
size: -
DNA: TGTGCCAGTAGTATGGCTTACAGGGATGTAAGCAATCAGCCCCAGCATTTT
CDR3: CASSMAYRDVSNQPQHF

J: TRBJ2-3
D: TRBD2
V: TRBV7-9
size: -
DNA: TGTGCCAGCAGCTTAGAACTAGCGGGAATCGGGGCAGATACGCAGTATTTT
CDR3: CASSLELAGIGADTQYF

J: TRBJ1-2
D: -
V: TRBV19
size: -
DNA: TGTGCCATCAAAAGCCAGGGCGCGGATATAGGTGGCTACACCTTC
CDR3: CAIKSQGADIGGYTF

J: TRBJ2-7
D: TRBD2
V: TRBV28
size: once
DNA: TGTGCCAGAAGGGGACTAGCGGGGGGATCCTACGAGCAGTACTTC
CDR3: CARRGLAGGSYEQYF

J: TRBJ1-2
D: -
V: TRBV5-4
size: -
DNA: TGTGCCAGCAGGTCTACTTTGGGTAACTATGGCTACACCTTC
CDR3: CASRSTLGNYGYTF

J: TRBJ2-1
D: TRBD1
V: TRBV27
size: -
DNA: TGTGCCAGCAGTTCGGACAGGATCTACAATGAGCAGTTCTTC
CDR3: CASSSDRIYNEQFF

J: TRBJ2-4
D: -
V: TRBV7-2
size: -
DNA: TGTGCCAGCAGCTTAGAAAGCCTCGCAGGGATCAAAAACATTCAGTACTTC
CDR3: CASSLESLAGIKNIQYF

J: TRBJ2-3
D: TRBD2
V: TRBV4-1
size: -
DNA: TGCGCCAGCAGCCAAGGCGGGGGGGCAGATACGCAGTATTTT
CDR3: CASSQGGGADTQYF

J: TRBJ1-3
D: -
V: TRBV28
size: -
DNA: TGTGCCAGCAGTTTATTTGGGTTTAGAAACACCATATATTTT
CDR3: CASSLFGFRNTIYF

J: TRBJ2-7
D: -
V: TRBV2
size: -
DNA: TGTGCCAGCAGGGGGGACGGTCTCTCCTACGAGCAGTACTTC
CDR3: CASRGDGLSYEQYF